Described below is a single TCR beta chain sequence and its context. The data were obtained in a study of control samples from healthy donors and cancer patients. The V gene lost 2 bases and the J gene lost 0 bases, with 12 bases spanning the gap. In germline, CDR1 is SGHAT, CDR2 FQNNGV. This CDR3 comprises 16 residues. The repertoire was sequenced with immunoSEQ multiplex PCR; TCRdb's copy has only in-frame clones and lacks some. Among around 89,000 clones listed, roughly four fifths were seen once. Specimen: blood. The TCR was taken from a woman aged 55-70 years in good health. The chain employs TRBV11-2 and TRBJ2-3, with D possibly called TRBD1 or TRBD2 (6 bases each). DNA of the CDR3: TGTGCCAGCAGCTTAATACCGGGGGCGAGCACAGATACGCAGTATTTT. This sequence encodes CASSLIPGASTDTQYF.